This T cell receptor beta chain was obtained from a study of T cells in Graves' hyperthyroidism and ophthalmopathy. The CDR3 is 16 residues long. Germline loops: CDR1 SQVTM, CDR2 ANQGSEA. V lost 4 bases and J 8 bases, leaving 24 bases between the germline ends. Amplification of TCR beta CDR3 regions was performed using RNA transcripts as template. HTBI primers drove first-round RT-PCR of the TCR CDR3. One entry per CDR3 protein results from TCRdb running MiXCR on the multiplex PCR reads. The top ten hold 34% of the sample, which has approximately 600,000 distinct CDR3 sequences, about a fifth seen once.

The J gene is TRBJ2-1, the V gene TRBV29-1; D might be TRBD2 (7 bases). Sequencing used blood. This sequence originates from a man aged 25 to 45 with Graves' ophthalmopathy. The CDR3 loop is CSVGHLIEGGGDEQFF. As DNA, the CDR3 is TGCAGCGTTGGTCACCTGATTGAAGGGGGAGGGGATGAGCAGTTCTTC.